This paragraph reports one T cell receptor beta chain. The clone's antigen remains unknown. Base-call qualities are not available, and no considerably larger clone is one nucleotide away. TCRbeta CDR3 regions were amplified from genomic DNA by means of the immunoSEQ Assay, a bias-controlled multiplex PCR. Per the original workflow: The number of nucleated cells in each sample was estimated by amplification of reference gene primers within the assay. To quantify the absolute abundance of each unique TCRbeta CDR3 rearrangement, sequence reads were collapsed and filtered. For each sample, productive Simpson clonality was calculated as the square root of Simpson's diversity index over productive rearrangements. The table was pulled from immuneACCESS by TCRdb, which kept in-frame rearrangements only. Such tables lose some clones; where checked, under half of the loss comes from unresolved V genes, and the rest has no known cause. For V, J and clone size, that table is used; D and trimming come from the DNA. Counted in this sample were about 150,000 clones; around 74% of them appeared once. Of the sample, more than 3% falls within the top ten clones.

This record belongs to a study of blood T cell repertoires in COVID-19 (dated by TCRdb to the early 2020s). Context from the whole study: Samples from collaborators originated in the United States, Italy and Spain and spanned both the acute and convalescent phases of COVID-19. Where available, HLA class I and class II types were taken from metadata supplied by the sample provider and were not determined by assay-based typing. Nearly every sample came with metadata listing a de-identified subject ID, COVID-19 status, age in years and sex. Deeply sampled blood TCRbeta repertoires from subjects exposed to, actively infected with, or recovered from COVID-19 were included in the dataset. The samples were drawn from the first 160 participants of the ongoing ImmuneRACE study and from 950 to 1,500 subjects provided by 6 global collaborators. The prospective study material was composed of cDNA or gDNA derived from T cells, B-cell-depleted T cells, or PBMCs. A freely available public database, intended as a resource for researchers studying the immune response to SARS-CoV-2, is where the repertoires were released. Paper-wide results and their limitations: The amount of clinical and demographic metadata varied by source and participant and was provided uncurated.

The CDR3 sequence holds 12 residues, the cysteine and phenylalanine included. Only CDR3 DNA remains: 36 bases, in frame from the first base. Relative to germline, V is 4 bases shorter and J is 11 bases shorter, with 14 bases between their ends. Based on the germline V gene, the CDR1 and CDR2 sequences are SGHTA and FQGNSA. Whole blood was collected in K2EDTA tubes by collaborating institutions according to the institutions' own protocols. For TCRbeta analysis, collaborator samples were shipped as frozen whole blood, as isolated PBMCs, or as DNA extracted from either sample type. Recombination joined TRBV7-2 with TRBJ1-2; TRBD1 might be the D gene, on 6 matching bases. Sequenced material: peripheral blood. This TCR came from a woman older than 75 with acute or convalescent COVID-19. In nucleotides, the sequence is TGTGCCAGCAGCTCTAACAGGGTTGGGTACACCTTC. Its translation reads: CASSSNRVGYTF.